The 22 T cell receptor beta chains in this list originate from one sample, sequenced in a study of blood T cell repertoires in COVID-19. Produced via immunoSEQ multiplex PCR; TCRdb's table is partial and in-frame only. The repertoire includes 250,000 to 350,000 clones, about 85% of them detected once, and 0.87% sits in the top ten. Sample: peripheral blood. These receptors came from a human donor with COVID-19, enrolled during active disease. The donor label of this sample is uncertain.

The rearrangement uses TRBV18 and TRBJ1-4; 7 bases agree with TRBD1. Germline CDR1 is KGHSH and CDR2 is LQKENI. The CDR3 has 14 amino acids. V was pared by 3 bases and J by 5 bases, with 3 bases of the junction left unmatched. CDR3 sequence: CASSPSGGNEKLFF. CDR3 bases: TGTGCCAGCTCACCCTCAGGGGGGAATGAAAAACTGTTTTTT.

The chain has TRBV6-5 and TRBJ1-3; D unresolved. The CDR3 loop spans 14 amino acids. The V end lost 7 bases, the J end lost 0 bases, and 10 bases lay between the germline ends. Germline V gene data show CDR1 as MNHEY and CDR2 as SVGAGI. As DNA, the CDR3 is TGTGCCAGCAAACCGGGAATCTCTGGAAACACCATATATTTT. This translates into CASKPGISGNTIYF.

The chain carries TRBV28 and TRBJ2-7; TRBD2 agrees at 8 bases. Germline-derived CDR1 and CDR2 are MDHEN and SYDVKM. The CDR3 consists of 16 residues. Trimming removed 6 bases from V and 2 bases from J; junction bases left unmatched: 12. The CDR3, as DNA: TGTGCCAGCAGCGAGAGAAGCGGGAGCTGGACCTACGAGCAGTACTTC. This sequence encodes CASSERSGSWTYEQYF.

In its sample, this clone was seen a few times. The chain joins TRBV7-9 to TRBJ1-2, with 7 positions matching TRBD1. After removal of 5 bases from V and 4 bases from J, the junction contained 10 bases not matched to a gene. This CDR3 region has 15 residues. Germline V gene lookup returns CDR1 SEHNR and CDR2 FQNEAQ (reference sequence). The CDR3 nucleotides are TGTGCCAGCAGCACCCGGGACAGCGGATTCTATGGCTACACCTTC. It encodes CASSTRDSGFYGYTF.

V and J are TRBV5-1 and TRBJ2-3, with TRBD2 matching 10 bases. Germline V gene sequence: CDR1 SGHRS, CDR2 YFSETQ. Trimming took 4 bases from V and 3 from J; bases not matched to a gene: 8. The CDR3 extends over 16 amino acids. As DNA, the CDR3 is TGCGCCAGCAGCACGTTAGCGGGGGGCCAGACAGATACGCAGTATTTT. Translation gives CASSTLAGGQTDTQYF. The full variable domain, with the rest looked up from reference TRBV5-1 and TRBJ2-3, is KAGVTQTPRYLIKTRGQQVTLSCSPISGHRSVSWYQQTPGQGLQFLFEYFSETQRNKGNFPGRFSGRQFSNSRSEMNVSTLELGDSALYLCASSTLAGGQTDTQYFGPGTRLTVL.

This chain uses TRBV19 with TRBJ1-2; TRBD1 matches at 9 bases. Per germline, CDR1 LNHDA and CDR2 SQIVND (reference sequence). This CDR3 contains 17 residues. V lost 7 bases and J lost 5; bases outside the gene matches: 17. The CDR3 coding sequence is TGTGCCAGTACCGAGGGCGGGACAGGGATGGGATCGTATGGCTACACCTTC. Translation gives CASTEGGTGMGSYGYTF.

This chain connects TRBV30 to TRBJ1-1; 10 nucleotides match TRBD1. Germline V gene lookup returns CDR1 GTSNPN and CDR2 SVGIG (reference sequence). V lost 2 bases and J lost 6; bases outside the gene matches: 9. The length of the CDR3 is 15 residues. The CDR3, as DNA: TGTGCCTGGAGTTCGAGACAGGGGGCTCTGGCTGAAGCTTTCTTT. As protein: CAWSSRQGALAEAFF.

The rearrangement uses TRBV28 and TRBJ1-3; no reliable D call. Deletions cut 2 bases from V and 0 bases from J, with 5 bases between. CDR1 and CDR2 from the germline V gene are MDHEN and SYDVKM. The CDR3 runs 14 residues. The CDR3 region has the DNA TGTGCCAGCAGTTTACTATTCTCTGGAAACACCATATATTTT. It specifies CASSLLFSGNTIYF.

The rearrangement joins TRBV19 to TRBJ1-1; 11 bases align to TRBD1. The CDR3 is 15 amino acids. Trimming removed 5 bases from V and 3 bases from J; junction bases left unmatched: 5. In germline, CDR1 is LNHDA, CDR2 SQIVND (reference sequence). The CDR3 sequence: CASSSRTGGHTEAFF. The CDR3 coding sequence is TGTGCCAGTAGTTCCCGGACAGGGGGCCACACTGAAGCTTTCTTT.

The CDR3: CASSFSPRTGDYGYTF. CDR3 coding DNA: TGTGCCAGCAGTTTTTCCCCCCGGACAGGGGACTATGGCTACACCTTC. The rearrangement links TRBV28 to TRBJ1-2; 9 bases fit TRBD1. The germline V gene encodes CDR1 MDHEN and CDR2 SYDVKM. The CDR3 has 16 residues. V lost 3 bases, J lost 3 bases, and 8 bases stayed unmatched.

The chain uses TRBV19 and TRBJ1-1; D is possibly TRBD1 (5 bases). Trimming stripped 6 bases from V and 0 bases from J, with 20 bases between. Looked up from germline, CDR1 is LNHDA and CDR2 is SQIVND (reference sequence). This CDR3 spans 17 amino acids. The CDR3 sequence: CASRTGHRVSMNTEAFF. CDR3 in DNA: TGTGCCAGTAGAACAGGACACCGTGTCAGCATGAACACTGAAGCTTTCTTT. The variable domain in full, completed from reference TRBV19 and TRBJ1-1, reads DGGITQSPKYLFRKEGQNVTLSCEQNLNHDAMYWYRQDPGQGLRLIYYSQIVNDFQKGDIAEGYSVSREKKESFPLTVTSAQKNPTAFYLCASRTGHRVSMNTEAFFGQGTRLTVV.

In DNA form, the CDR3 reads TGCGCCAGCAGCTCCATCGCAGGGACTAGCGGACAAGAGACCCAGTACTTC. Its protein is CASSSIAGTSGQETQYF. The chain uses TRBV5-1 and TRBJ2-5; 11 bases align to TRBD2. From germline, CDR1 is SGHRS and CDR2 YFSETQ. This CDR3 is built from 17 residues. The ends lost 3 bases at V and 2 bases at J; junction bases unmatched: 9.

This clone was seen once. V gene TRBV27 combines with J gene TRBJ2-1; D is possibly TRBD1 (6 bases). Between the trimmed V and J ends, which lost 2 bases and 7 bases, there was a span of 15 bases. This CDR3 contains 15 residues. CDR1 is MNHEY, CDR2 SMNVEV, per germline (reference sequence). The chain's CDR3 is CASSLVTGGYNEQFF. CDR3 DNA: TGTGCCAGCAGTTTAGTGACAGGAGGATATAATGAGCAGTTCTTC.

The chain joins TRBV28 to TRBJ1-2; the match to TRBD1 covers 8 bases. Germline V gene sequence: CDR1 MDHEN, CDR2 SYDVKM. CDR3 size: 12 residues. The trim removed 10 bases at V and 8 bases at J, leaving 9 bases unmatched. CDR3 in amino acids: CATRGLLEGYTF. The CDR3 DNA reads as TGTGCCACCAGGGGGCTCCTGGAGGGCTACACCTTC.

CDR3 sequence: CASSYEASGAHIAKNIQYF. In nucleotides, the CDR3 is TGTGCCAGCAGTTACGAGGCTAGCGGGGCCCATATAGCCAAAAACATTCAGTACTTC. This chain links TRBV6-2 or TRBV6-3 with TRBJ2-4, with TRBD2 matching 9 bases. Germline CDR1 reads MNHEY; CDR2 reads SVGEGT. The CDR3 consists of 19 residues. V gave up 2 bases and J gave up 0 bases; unmatched junction bases: 11.

The sample holds a few counts of this clone. The chain uses TRBV5-1 and TRBJ2-7, with D perhaps matching TRBD2 (6 bases). There are 14 residues in the CDR3. Trimming pared 4 bases from V and 5 bases from J, leaving 16 bases between. Germline values: CDR1 SGHRS, CDR2 YFSETQ. CDR3 coding DNA: TGCGCCAGCAGCAGATTTGACGGGGAGGACGAGCAGTACTTC. Amino acids: CASSRFDGEDEQYF.

DNA of the CDR3: TGTGCCAGCAATAAGGGACAGGATAACACTGAAGCTTTCTTT. Translated, it gives CASNKGQDNTEAFF. The chain uses TRBV9 and TRBJ1-1; 8 nucleotides agree with TRBD1. The junction had 6 bases not matched to a gene; V was cut back by 6 bases and J by 2 bases. The CDR3 consists of 14 residues. Germline CDR1 is SGDLS and CDR2 is YYNGEE.

V and J are TRBV5-1 and TRBJ1-5, with D perhaps TRBD1 (5 bases). This CDR3 is built from 14 residues. V was trimmed by 5 bases and J by 3 bases, leaving 12 bases between them. Germline CDR1 SGHRS, CDR2 YFSETQ. The DNA of the CDR3 is TGCGCCAGCAGGCCGGACAAGGACAATCAGCCCCAGCATTTT. Protein sequence: CASRPDKDNQPQHF.

For this clone: Other DNA sequences in the same sample also yield this CDR3. CDR3 loop: CGTINRQGVLGPLVYEQYF. The CDR3 DNA reads as TGTGGGACCATAAACCGACAGGGTGTCTTGGGCCCCTTGGTCTACGAGCAGTACTTC. The V and J genes are TRBV28 and TRBJ2-7, with TRBD1 matching over 7 bases. Germline V gives CDR1 MDHEN, CDR2 SYDVKM. The CDR3 has 19 amino acids.

This chain connects TRBV23-1 to TRBJ1-1; 7 bases are shared with TRBD1. TRBV23-1 falls under the ORF class, with uncertain function. The CDR3 has 17 amino acids. V lost 5 bases to trimming and J lost 0 bases; unmatched junction nucleotides: 12. The CDR3 loop reads CASSRQGPHQLNTEAFF. In DNA, the CDR3 is TGCGCCAGCAGTAGACAGGGTCCCCACCAGTTGAACACTGAAGCTTTCTTT.

The chain employs TRBV30 and TRBJ1-1; possibly TRBD1 for D (5 bases). CDR1 and CDR2 from the germline V gene are GTSNPN and SVGIG (reference sequence). Trimming removed 4 bases from V and 7 bases from J, with 13 bases in between. This CDR3 comprises 12 residues. CDR3 coding DNA: TGTGCCTGGACAGTCGGGCAGGGTGAAGCTTTCTTT. Translating gives CAWTVGQGEAFF.

CDR3 DNA sequence: TGTGCCAGCAGTCCGCTCAGCGGGACAACAGATACGCAGTATTTT. Residues: CASSPLSGTTDTQYF. The rearrangement uses TRBV9 and TRBJ2-3, with D perhaps matching TRBD2 (7 bases). V lost 5 bases, J lost 3 bases, and 16 bases lay in between. Germline V gene lookup returns CDR1 SGDLS and CDR2 YYNGEE. This CDR3 has 15 residues.